A single sample gave rise to the 6 T cell receptor beta chains below, sequenced in a study of Ad26.COV2.S vaccination and SARS-CoV-2 variants. Indicated treatment: roughly 19 received Ad26.COV2.S at low or high dose, single or two shots; about 5 received placebo; per-sample allocation not given. Sample collection was performed on day 63 after the first vaccine or placebo injection. The data were produced by immunoSEQ multiplex PCR, yet TCRdb's version contains in-frame clones alone and is incomplete. This sample carries about 400,000 clones, roughly 90% of them seen once, and the ten largest clones take about 2%. The sequencing used peripheral blood, collected in a trial of Ad26.COV2.S vaccine versus placebo. These receptor sequences come from a person aged 18-60 years who received the Ad26.COV2.S COVID-19 vaccine or a placebo.

This clone was counted a single time. The J gene is TRBJ1-1, the V gene TRBV18; D is unclear. V was pared by 3 bases and J by 0 bases, with 8 bases between. The germline V gene encodes CDR1 KGHSH and CDR2 LQKENI. There are 14 residues in the CDR3. CDR3 amino acids: CASSPSLLNTEAFF. CDR3 sequence (DNA): TGTGCCAGCTCACCGTCCTTACTGAACACTGAAGCTTTCTTT.

V gene TRBV7-9 combines with J gene TRBJ2-7; D is perhaps TRBD2 (5 bases). The V and J ends lost 5 bases and 3 bases respectively, with 8 bases between them. CDR3 length: 12 amino acids. Germline V gene data show CDR1 as SEHNR and CDR2 as FQNEAQ (reference sequence). The CDR3 loop reads CASSQDFYEQYF. In DNA, the CDR3 is TGTGCCAGCAGCCAGGACTTCTACGAGCAGTACTTC.

This chain uses TRBV5-6 with TRBJ2-7; D is uncertain. V shed 0 bases and J shed 3 bases, with 10 bases lying between them. CDR1 is SGHDT and CDR2 is YYEEEE in the germline V gene. The CDR3 spans 14 residues. The CDR3: CASSLEGWSYEQYF. The CDR3 nucleotides are TGTGCCAGCAGCTTGGAGGGCTGGAGCTACGAGCAGTACTTC.

The chain employs TRBV30 and TRBJ1-6, with D perhaps TRBD1 (5 bases). The V and J ends lost 0 bases and 6 bases respectively, with 9 bases between them. Germline V lookup: CDR1 GTSNPN, CDR2 SVGIG (reference sequence). The CDR3 runs to 14 residues. The CDR3, as DNA: TGTGCCTGGAGTGTACTGGGGCCTAATTCACCCCTCCACTTT. Protein product: CAWSVLGPNSPLHF.

This clone was recorded only once. V gene TRBV28 combines with J gene TRBJ2-1; D not certain. V shed 10 bases and J shed 10 bases, with 14 bases lying between them. CDR3 length: 11 residues. Germline assignment: CDR1 MDHEN and CDR2 SYDVKM. The CDR3 region has the DNA TGTGCCACCATCTCTAATCGGGAGCAGTTCTTC. The encoded protein is CATISNREQFF.

The CDR3 DNA is TGCAGCGCCCCGGTCTATGGGACCACCGGGGAGCTGTTTTTT. Translated, it gives CSAPVYGTTGELFF. The genes are TRBV29-1 and TRBJ2-2; D possibly uses TRBD1 or TRBD2 (5 bases each). In germline, CDR1 is SQVTM, CDR2 ANQGSEA. Trimming pared 7 bases from V and 4 bases from J, leaving 16 bases between. The CDR3 is made up of 14 amino acids.